These 14 T cell receptor beta chains came from one sample sequenced in a study of cytomegalovirus exposure and HLA in healthy donors. Assay: immunoSEQ multiplex PCR; the TCRdb copy retains only in-frame clones and omits some. The sample has 100,000 to 150,000 clones; roughly 95% are singletons. Sequenced sample: PBMCs. The source is a man between 18 and 35 years old in good health and CMV-seronegative.

The V call is TRBV4-1, the J call TRBJ2-7, with 8 positions matching TRBD1. The V gene's germline CDR1 is MGHRA and CDR2 YSYEKL. The CDR3 runs to 16 residues. With V trimmed by 2 bases and J by 3 bases, 9 bases remained unmatched. The CDR3: CASSQTGQGPSYEQYF. The CDR3 DNA reads TGCGCCAGCAGCCAAACCGGACAGGGCCCAAGCTACGAGCAGTACTTC.

J is TRBJ1-5 and V is TRBV4-3; 7 bases map to TRBD1. In germline, CDR1 is LGHNA, CDR2 YSLEER. The CDR3 loop spans 15 amino acids. The J segment lost 3 bases and the V segment lost 2 bases, leaving 4 bases of the junction unmatched. CDR3 nucleotides: TGCGCCAGCAGCCAACAGACAGGGATCAATCAGCCCCAGCATTTT. Translated: CASSQQTGINQPQHF.

CDR3 coding DNA: TGTGCCAGCAGTCCAGGATTGGTACGCACTGAAGCTTTCTTT. It encodes CASSPGLVRTEAFF. The J gene is TRBJ1-1, the V gene TRBV13; D uncertain. CDR1 is PRHDT, CDR2 FYEKMQ, per germline (reference sequence). There are 14 residues in the CDR3. Trimming took 6 bases from V and 4 from J, leaving 15 bases between them.

The chain has TRBV18 and TRBJ2-7; 9 bases line up with TRBD2. Germline-derived CDR1 and CDR2 are KGHSH and LQKENI. The length of the CDR3 is 16 residues. V lost 3 bases, J lost 1 base, and 7 bases stayed unmatched. DNA for the CDR3: TGTGCCAGCTCACCGGATGGACTAGCGCCTTCCTACGAGCAGTACTTC. Amino acid sequence: CASSPDGLAPSYEQYF.

This sequence joins TRBV7-9 and TRBJ2-3; D not certain. The CDR3 covers 15 residues. The germline CDR1 and CDR2 sequences are SEHNR and FQNEAQ (reference sequence). V gave up 1 base and J gave up 0 bases, with 8 bases separating them. Written as DNA, the CDR3 is TGTGCCAGCAGCTTAGGAGACACGAGCACAGATACGCAGTATTTT. Its protein is CASSLGDTSTDTQYF.

The V gene is TRBV7-6, the J gene TRBJ2-2; 9 bases line up with TRBD2. This CDR3 spans 15 amino acids. V lost 5 bases to trimming and J lost 2 bases; unmatched junction nucleotides: 3. The germline V gene has CDR1 SGHVS and CDR2 FNYEAQ. The CDR3 reads CASSRLAVNTGELFF. The DNA for the CDR3 is TGTGCCAGCAGCAGACTAGCGGTTAACACCGGGGAGCTGTTTTTT. The whole variable domain, remainder taken from reference TRBV7-6 and TRBJ2-2, is GAGVSQSPRYKVTKRGQDVALRCDPISGHVSLYWYRQALGQGPEFLTYFNYEAQQDKSGLPNDRFSAERPEGSISTLTIQRTEQRDSAMYRCASSRLAVNTGELFFGEGSRLTVL.

J is TRBJ2-1 and V is TRBV27, with 8 bases matching TRBD2. There are 16 residues in the CDR3. Losses at the gene ends were 4 bases for V and 0 bases for J; bases not matched to a gene: 5. Germline V gives CDR1 MNHEY, CDR2 SMNVEV (reference sequence). The CDR3 nucleotides are TGTGCCAGCAGTTCTCGGGGGGGGAGCTCCTACAATGAGCAGTTCTTC. Translating it yields CASSSRGGSSYNEQFF.

The chain carries TRBV7-3 and TRBJ2-2; 8 bases line up with TRBD1. The CDR3 covers 15 residues. J gave up 1 base and V 2 bases, and 0 bases lay outside the gene matches. Germline values: CDR1 SGHTA, CDR2 FQGTGA. CDR3 in amino acids: CASSLGTGNTGELFF. CDR3 bases: TGTGCCAGCAGCTTAGGGACAGGGAACACCGGGGAGCTGTTTTTT.

The chain is built from TRBV9 and TRBJ2-3; 8 nucleotides line up with TRBD2. The trim removed 3 bases at V and 7 bases at J, leaving 7 bases unmatched. CDR1 is SGDLS and CDR2 is YYNGEE in the germline V gene. CDR3 length equals 14 residues. CDR3 bases: TGTGCCAGCAGCGCCCGGACTAGCTTCTATACGCAGTATTTT. Translated, it gives CASSARTSFYTQYF.

V gene TRBV5-8 combines with J gene TRBJ2-1, with TRBD2 matching over 10 bases. V lost 0 bases to trimming and J lost 5 bases; unmatched junction nucleotides: 5. The CDR3 contains 16 residues. Germline CDR1 and CDR2: SGHTS and YDEGEE. Written as DNA, the CDR3 is TGTGCCAGCAGCTTGGGGACTAGCGGCCTAGACAATGAGCAGTTCTTC. It specifies CASSLGTSGLDNEQFF. Full variable domain (rest looked up from reference TRBV5-8 and TRBJ2-1): EAGVTQSPTHLIKTRGQQATLRCSPISGHTSVYWYQQALGLGLQFLLWYDEGEERNRGNFPPRFSGRQFPNYSSELNVNALELEDSALYLCASSLGTSGLDNEQFFGPGTRLTVL.

This chain joins TRBV28 and TRBJ2-1, with D tentatively TRBD1 (5 bases). Germline CDR1 reads MDHEN; CDR2 reads SYDVKM. This CDR3 contains 16 residues. Deletions cut 1 base from V and 0 bases from J, with 10 bases between. The CDR3 DNA reads TGTGCCAGCAGTTTATCCCCAGGGCTCTCCTACAATGAGCAGTTCTTC. Its protein is CASSLSPGLSYNEQFF.

CDR3 nucleotides: TGTGCCAGTGATTCGACTAGCGGCTTTACCTACGAGCAGTACTTC. Amino acid sequence: CASDSTSGFTYEQYF. The chain recombines TRBV6-1 with TRBJ2-7; 9 nucleotides line up with TRBD2. Germline CDR1 and CDR2: MNHNS and SASEGT. The CDR3 runs 15 residues. The V and J ends lost 9 bases and 2 bases, in that order; junction bases with no gene match: 11.

The chain has TRBV30 and TRBJ2-7; 9 bases map to TRBD2. This CDR3 contains 16 residues. The junction had 11 bases not matched to a gene; V was cut back by 2 bases and J by 3 bases. Germline V gene lookup returns CDR1 GTSNPN and CDR2 SVGIG (reference sequence). For the CDR3, the DNA is TGTGCCTGGAGTCCCCAATGGGCGGGAGGGCTCTACGAGCAGTACTTC. Its translation: CAWSPQWAGGLYEQYF.

This chain connects TRBV6-5 to TRBJ2-7, with D possibly matching TRBD2 (5 bases). The CDR3 covers 15 residues. CDR1 is MNHEY, CDR2 SVGAGI, per germline. Trimming pared 7 bases from V and 2 bases from J, leaving 18 bases between. CDR3 coding DNA: TGTGCCAGCACCGACCGGTACGGGGTCGCCTACGAGCAGTACTTC. It yields the protein CASTDRYGVAYEQYF.